In this sample, the clone carrying this TCR beta chain turned up a few times. Its antigen remains unknown. The source of the sample is a study of T cells after yellow fever vaccination. Study-wide points: Peaking on day 5 versus 15, the secondary response was faster but weaker. It was a small share of clonotypes that appeared in both CD4 and CD8 compartments.

V lost 4 bases, J lost 6 bases, and 3 bases stayed unmatched. CDR3 size: 13 residues. Germline-derived CDR1 and CDR2 are SGHAT and FQNNGV. 5'RACE template switching added a universal primer site and UMIs to TCR cDNA. TCRdb re-called the 5' RACE reads through MiXCR, storing one row per CDR3 protein. The repertoire consists of about 340,000 distinct CDR3 sequences, with roughly 8.7% occurring once and the leading ten covering approximately 18%. The rearrangement links TRBV11-2 to TRBJ1-2; 9 bases align to TRBD1. The clonotype originates from a man aged 18 to 30 who received the YFV17D yellow fever vaccine. The sequencing here drew on PBMCs, taken on the day of the first yellow fever vaccination. The CDR3 bases are TGTGCCAGCAGCTCCGGGACAGGGCATGGCTACACCTTC. Amino acids: CASSSGTGHGYTF.